Listed below are T cell receptor beta chains from one sample, sequenced in a study of T cell repertoires in cytomegalovirus infection. TCRdb reanalysed the reads using MiXCR and keeps one entry per CDR3 protein. The sample includes approximately 250,000 distinct CDR3 sequences, 8% to 9.5% of them seen just once. The sequenced material came from PBMCs. These receptors were collected from a human donor in good health (CMV status not recorded). Some clones in this sample may be carry-over from other donors' samples. Each CDR3 is given with its conserved first and last residue. The order of the fields is D gene, clone size, V gene, CDR3 length, J gene, CDR3 DNA, CDR3 protein. A D gene is named only where the DNA matches it firmly. Rows may omit the clone size; those that give it use once, few, many or a size class.

>TRBD1|-|TRBV6-2/TRBV6-3|14|TRBJ1-1
TGTGCCAGCAGTTCCTCAGGGGGCAGGACTGAAGCTTTCTTT
CASSSSGGRTEAFF
>-|-|TRBV9|13|TRBJ2-1
TGTGCCAGCAGCGTAGCTATGGATGATGAGCAGTTCTTC
CASSVAMDDEQFF
>-|-|TRBV7-8|15|TRBJ1-6
TGTGCCAGCAGCTTACAGGGGAAAGGGGCTTCACCCCTCCACTTT
CASSLQGKGASPLHF
>-|many|TRBV7-2|14|TRBJ2-7
TGTGCCAGCAGCTTAACCGGGCGGGACTACGAGCAGTACTTC
CASSLTGRDYEQYF
>TRBD1|many|TRBV20-1|14|TRBJ2-1
TGCAGTGCTAGTTTGGGACAGGGGAGGTGGGAGCAGTTCTTC
CSASLGQGRWEQFF
>TRBD1|many|TRBV4-1|15|TRBJ1-1
TGCGCCAGCAGCCAAGCCGGACAGGGGAACACTGAAGCTTTCTTT
CASSQAGQGNTEAFF
>-|few|TRBV20-1|14|TRBJ1-5
TGCAGTGCTATCAAACCCACGGGTAGTCAGCCCCAGCATTTT
CSAIKPTGSQPQHF
>-|many|TRBV12-3/TRBV12-4|13|TRBJ1-5
TGTGCCAGCACACGGTACGAGCATCAGCCCCAGCATTTT
CASTRYEHQPQHF
>-|many|TRBV4-1|14|TRBJ1-5
TGCGCCAGCAGCCTAGAATCAGGGAATCAGCCCCAGCATTTT
CASSLESGNQPQHF
>-|many|TRBV7-2|13|TRBJ1-2
TGTGCCAGCAGCGGATTTCCAAGCCTTGGCTACACCTTC
CASSGFPSLGYTF
>-|many|TRBV19|13|TRBJ2-1
TGTGCCAGTAGTATCACTTACTACAATGAGCAGTTCTTC
CASSITYYNEQFF
>-|many|TRBV7-8|12|TRBJ2-5
TGTGCCAGCAGCCGAAACCGGGAGACCCAGTACTTC
CASSRNRETQYF
>-|many|TRBV6-2/TRBV6-3|16|TRBJ2-1
TGTGCCAGCAGTTACCAAACCCCAGGAACCTACAATGAGCAGTTCTTC
CASSYQTPGTYNEQFF
>TRBD1|few|TRBV27|12|TRBJ1-1
TGTGCCAGCTACAGGGGCAACACTGAAGCTTTCTTT
CASYRGNTEAFF
>-|few|TRBV28|16|TRBJ1-6
TGTGCCAGCAGTTTCAGGACAGCAAATTATAATTCACCCCTCCACTTT
CASSFRTANYNSPLHF
>-|many|TRBV7-2|15|TRBJ2-7
TGTGCCAGCAGCCCCCGACCCGGGACAAACTACGAGCAGTACTTC
CASSPRPGTNYEQYF
>TRBD1|few|TRBV6-6|16|TRBJ1-5
TGTGCCAGCAGTTACGGAATGACAGGGTCCAATCAGCCCCAGCATTTT
CASSYGMTGSNQPQHF
>TRBD1|few|TRBV2|12|TRBJ2-1
TGTGCCAGCAGAAGACAGGGGTCTGAGCAGTTCTTC
CASRRQGSEQFF
>-|few|TRBV5-1|15|TRBJ2-7
TGCGCCAGCAGCGTGGAACGGGGTTTAACCTACGAGCAGTACTTC
CASSVERGLTYEQYF
>-|-|TRBV20-1|13|TRBJ2-1
TGCAGTGCTAGGGAGGCCCCGAGGAATGAGCAGTTCTTC
CSAREAPRNEQFF
>-|many|TRBV7-2|14|TRBJ2-7
TGTGCCAGCAGCTCCTCACAGGGCTCCTACGAGCAGTACTTC
CASSSSQGSYEQYF
>-|many|TRBV6-1|15|TRBJ1-1
TGTGCCAGCAGTGGCAAACGGGGGGGCCGGAGTGAAGCTTTCTTT
CASSGKRGGRSEAFF
>TRBD1|-|TRBV2|16|TRBJ1-2
TGTGCCAGCAGTGAAGAACAGGGGGCCGTTATTGATGGCTACACCTTC
CASSEEQGAVIDGYTF
>-|many|TRBV25-1|10|TRBJ2-5
TGTGCCAACAGAGGGGGGGCGCAGTACTTC
CANRGGAQYF
>-|few|TRBV28|17|TRBJ2-5
TGTGCCAGCAGCACGCTGGTGGCAGCGACCATGGGGGAGACCCAGTACTTC
CASSTLVAATMGETQYF
>-|many|TRBV11-2|16|TRBJ1-2
TGTGCCAGCAGCCCTCGGCAGGACCGCGCTAACTATGGCTACACCTTC
CASSPRQDRANYGYTF
>-|few|TRBV4-1|18|TRBJ1-6
TGCGCCAGCAGCCAAGATGATCCGGGGAGCTCCTATAATTCACCCCTCCACTTT
CASSQDDPGSSYNSPLHF
>TRBD2|many|TRBV20-1|15|TRBJ2-1
TGCAGTGCGGGGACTAGCGGGAGGACGGGGGGTGAGCAGTTCTTC
CSAGTSGRTGGEQFF
>-|many|TRBV7-8|15|TRBJ2-7
TGTGCCAGCAGCTTAGCTGGGTGGGAAGGCTACGAGCAGTACTTC
CASSLAGWEGYEQYF
>TRBD2|many|TRBV7-8|15|TRBJ2-1
TGTGCCAGCAGGAAAGGAGCGGGAGGGTACAATGAGCAGTTCTTC
CASRKGAGGYNEQFF
>-|many|TRBV7-2|15|TRBJ2-3
TGTGCCAGCAGCTTAGCGGGCGGGGAAGCAAATACGCAGTATTTT
CASSLAGGEANTQYF
>-|-|TRBV9|15|TRBJ1-1
TGTGCCAGCAGCGTACTACCCGAGTTGAACACTGAAGCTTTCTTT
CASSVLPELNTEAFF
>TRBD1|-|TRBV7-2|15|TRBJ2-7
TGTGCCAGCAGCTCCTCCGGGACAGGGTCAAAAGAGCAGTACTTC
CASSSSGTGSKEQYF
>-|-|TRBV5-1|13|TRBJ2-1
TGCGCCAGCAGCGGACTACAGGGGAATGAGCAGTTCTTC
CASSGLQGNEQFF
>-|many|TRBV7-2|14|TRBJ2-1
TGTGCCAGCAGCCCACCCCCCCGTTCTAATGAGCAGTTCTTC
CASSPPPRSNEQFF
>TRBD1|many|TRBV28|15|TRBJ2-7
TGTGCCAGCACCAAGTACGGGACAGCCGCCTACGAGCAGTACTTC
CASTKYGTAAYEQYF
>TRBD1|-|TRBV19|14|TRBJ1-1
TGTGCCAGTAGTATCCAGGGGGCCAGCACTGAAGCTTTCTTT
CASSIQGASTEAFF
>TRBD2|-|TRBV11-3|12|TRBJ2-1
TGTGCCAGCCGTAGCGGGGTCAATGAGCAGTTCTTC
CASRSGVNEQFF
>-|-|TRBV11-1|14|TRBJ2-7
TGTGCCAGCAGCGAACAGGACAGTTTATACGAGCAGTACTTC
CASSEQDSLYEQYF
>TRBD1|-|TRBV6-2/TRBV6-3|13|TRBJ2-7
TGTGCCAGCAGTTTCGACAGGGTGGACGAGCAGTACTTC
CASSFDRVDEQYF
>-|-|TRBV20-1|13|TRBJ1-1
TGCAGTGCTAGAGGGGCGGCGAACACTGAAGCTTTCTTT
CSARGAANTEAFF
>-|few|TRBV28|14|TRBJ2-7
TGTGCCAGCACAATATCAACTCGGTGGTCCGAGCAGTACTTC
CASTISTRWSEQYF
>-|-|TRBV12-3/TRBV12-4|15|TRBJ2-1
TGTGCCAGCAGCCCATCGGGACGGTCCTACAATGAGCAGTTCTTC
CASSPSGRSYNEQFF
>TRBD1|few|TRBV19|15|TRBJ2-1
TGTGCCAGTAGTACCCTACAGGGGGCTAGGGATGAGCAGTTCTTC
CASSTLQGARDEQFF
>TRBD1|few|TRBV19|15|TRBJ1-6
TGTGCCACCTCGGACAGGGGGAACTATAATTCACCCCTCCACTTT
CATSDRGNYNSPLHF
>TRBD2|many|TRBV7-2|17|TRBJ2-5
TGTGCCAGCAGCTTAGCACTAGCGGGGGCCAAAGGCGAGACCCAGTACTTC
CASSLALAGAKGETQYF
>TRBD2|many|TRBV20-1|14|TRBJ2-5
TGCAGTGCCTTCTTATCTAGCGGGGGGGAGACCCAGTACTTC
CSAFLSSGGETQYF
>TRBD1|many|TRBV7-2|15|TRBJ1-1
TGTGCCAGCAGCCGTAAACAGGGGGCTGGCACTGAAGCTTTCTTT
CASSRKQGAGTEAFF
>-|-|TRBV4-3|14|TRBJ1-1
TGCGCCAGCAGCCAAGATATGAGGAACACTGAAGCTTTCTTT
CASSQDMRNTEAFF
>TRBD1|-|TRBV7-9|13|TRBJ1-2
TGTGCCAGCAGCTCGCCGGGACAGAATGGCTACACCTTC
CASSSPGQNGYTF
>-|-|TRBV2|11|TRBJ1-4
TGTGCCAGCAGTGAGAGACAGCGACTGTTTTTT
CASSERQRLFF
>TRBD1|many|TRBV11-2|14|TRBJ1-1
TGTGCCAGCAGCTCTCACAGGGGGTTGACTGAAGCTTTCTTT
CASSSHRGLTEAFF
>-|many|TRBV7-2|13|TRBJ1-2
TGTGCCAGCAGCCCGGGGCTTAACTATGGCTACACCTTC
CASSPGLNYGYTF